This entry lists 5 T cell receptor beta chains sequenced from one sample in a study of beta chain features in type 1 diabetes. Study observations and caveats: Moderate yet significant TCRB CDR3 shortening was seen in Type 1 diabetes patients in all four CD4+ subsets.

Reverse transcription of all isolated RNA meant that expressed TCRB transcripts were sequenced. The assay was immunoSEQ multiplex PCR, and TCRdb's table has in-frame clones only and misses some. The table includes 95,000 to 150,000 clones, around 17% detected once. Their antigens are not known. The sample taken for sequencing was central memory CD4+ T cells from blood. The receptor set was obtained from a young man with type 1 diabetes.

This clone was seen more than once but under ten times. The CDR3 here is CASSSLAGRYEQYF. In DNA, the CDR3 is TGTGCCAGCAGTTCACTAGCGGGGCGCTACGAGCAGTACTTC. The gene calls are TRBV7-2 and TRBJ2-7; 10 bases agree with TRBD2. Germline V gene lookup returns CDR1 SGHTA and CDR2 FQGNSA. V lost 6 bases, J lost 3 bases, and 5 bases stayed unmatched. This CDR3 spans 14 amino acids.

This clone appeared a few times. V usage is TRBV7-6 and J usage is TRBJ1-5, with D hard to call. Germline assignment: CDR1 SGHVS and CDR2 FNYEAQ. The CDR3 consists of 13 residues. The V end lost 5 bases, the J end lost 6 bases, and 11 bases lay between the germline ends. The CDR3 here is CASSADLGQPQHF. The CDR3 DNA reads TGTGCCAGCAGCGCCGACCTGGGTCAGCCCCAGCATTTT.

The sample holds many counts of this clone. V gene TRBV30 combines with J gene TRBJ1-6; D gene uncertain. Trimming removed 2 bases from V and 5 bases from J, with 7 bases in between. Germline CDR1 GTSNPN, CDR2 SVGIG (reference sequence). The CDR3 runs to 13 residues. The chain's CDR3 is CAWSLADNSPLHF. The CDR3 DNA sequence: TGTGCCTGGAGTTTAGCGGATAATTCACCCCTCCACTTT. The full variable domain, rest sourced from reference TRBV30 and TRBJ1-6, is SQTIHQWPATLVQPVGSPLSLECTVEGTSNPNLYWYRQAAGRGLQLLFYSVGIGQISSEVPQNLSASRPQDRQFILSSKKLLLSDSGFYLCAWSLADNSPLHFGNGTRLTVT.

This clone occurred a few times. The genes are TRBV7-2 and TRBJ2-1; 10 bases match TRBD1. The J segment lost 7 bases and the V segment lost 5 bases, leaving 8 bases of the junction unmatched. Germline CDR1 reads SGHTA; CDR2 reads FQGNSA. The CDR3 contains 15 residues. In DNA, the CDR3 is TGTGCCAGCAGCCCCAGACAGGGGGCGCAGAATGAGCAGTTCTTC. Amino acids: CASSPRQGAQNEQFF.

This clone came up a few times. This chain joins TRBV7-9 and TRBJ1-1; TRBD1 aligns across 7 bases. Losses at the gene ends were 2 bases for V and 6 bases for J; bases not matched to a gene: 12. Germline CDR1 is SEHNR and CDR2 is FQNEAQ (reference sequence). The CDR3 runs to 16 residues. CDR3 coding DNA: TGTGCCAGCAGCTTAACCTTAAGACAGGGTTTTGCTGAAGCTTTCTTT. This translates into CASSLTLRQGFAEAFF.